This T cell receptor (beta chain) was documented in a study of T cell repertoires in cytomegalovirus infection. The wider study: Recently identified HLA-C-restricted CMV epitopes were among the peptides used. Shared public TCR beta signatures pointed to both CMV infection and a matching HLA type.

TCRdb re-analysed the reads in MiXCR, keeping a single row per CDR3 protein. Of around 500,000 distinct CDR3 sequences in the sample, approximately 40% are singletons; the top ten hold around 44%. Study conclusions and caveats: HLA-C-restricted TCR beta clonotypes specific for CMV led the ex vivo response.

As concerns this clonotype: Its antigen is unidentified.

This sequence originates from a human donor in good health (CMV status not recorded). Some clones in this sample may be carry-over from other donors' samples. The source material was cultured PBMCs, sampled from culture after CMV antigen stimulation.

The chain's CDR3 is CSARPGLGVSYNEQFF. The CDR3 DNA reads TGCAGTGCTAGACCTGGTTTAGGGGTCTCCTACAATGAGCAGTTCTTC. This chain joins TRBV20-1 and TRBJ2-1, with D maybe TRBD1 (5 bases). Per germline, CDR1 DFQATT and CDR2 SNEGSKA (reference sequence). V lost 2 bases, J lost 0 bases, and 14 bases lay in between. The CDR3 length is 16 residues.